The T cell receptor beta chain described here comes from a study of T cells in Graves' hyperthyroidism and ophthalmopathy. V lost 1 base and J lost 8; bases outside the gene matches: 6. The CDR3 contains 15 residues. Germline CDR1 reads SNHLY; CDR2 reads FYNNEI. There were TCR beta CDR3 regions amplified from RNA transcripts. Primed by the HTBI set, a first-round RT-PCR was run on the TCR CDR3. TCRdb ran MiXCR on the multiplex PCR reads and lists one entry per CDR3 protein. The data contain a few hundred thousand distinct CDR3 sequences, about 14% of them singletons. This clonotype has a count of ten or more. Its target is not known. Study-wide findings and caveats: Researchers report that a 13 V-J model separated ophthalmopathy from stable hyperthyroidism. Model predictions of ophthalmopathy came a median around 7.1 months before onset. Most clonotypes expanded in the thyroid (above 0.001) were also present in blood.

This chain links TRBV2 with TRBJ2-2; 8 bases fit TRBD2. The receptor comes from a woman in her 40s with Graves' hyperthyroidism that later progressed to Graves' ophthalmopathy. The sequencing sample was made of blood. CDR3 DNA: TGTGCCAGCAGTGAAGAGGTAGCGGGAAGGGGGGAGCTGTTTTTT. Translated, it gives CASSEEVAGRGELFF.